This T cell receptor (beta chain) was profiled in a study of cytomegalovirus exposure and HLA in healthy donors. Overall study findings and caveats: Some V segments could not be told apart, so they were left out, TRBV6-2 and TRBV6-3 among them.

60 Vbeta and 13 Jbeta primers were used in PCR. Generated by immunoSEQ multiplex PCR, the TCRdb table keeps only in-frame clones and is missing some. This sample has roughly 150,000 clones, with 65% to 80% found just once. As to this clone: Its antigen remains unidentified.

CDR1 and CDR2 from the germline V gene are SGHRS and YFSETQ. J gave up 4 bases and V 4 bases, and 5 bases lay outside the gene matches. The CDR3 runs 14 residues. The TCR originated in a man between 18 and 29 years old in good health and CMV-seropositive. The sample consisted of PBMCs. This chain uses TRBV5-1 with TRBJ2-5; 9 bases agree with TRBD1. CDR3 sequence reads: CASSALQGAETQYF. DNA for the CDR3: TGCGCCAGCAGCGCACTACAGGGGGCAGAGACCCAGTACTTC.